Listed below are T cell receptor beta chains from one sample, sequenced in a study of shared clonotypes between healthy human individuals. Sequencing was performed with immunoSEQ multiplex PCR; in TCRdb, only in-frame clones are kept and a portion is missing. The sample has 2 million to 2.5 million clones; nearly 97% are singletons. The sequenced sample was naive CD4+ T cells sorted from blood. All receptors come from a man aged 18 to 29 in good health. The CDR3 runs from the conserved cysteine through the conserved F or W. A D gene is named only where the DNA matches it firmly. Clone size is given for some rows only: seen once, a few or many times, or a class if the clone is expanded.

V	size	J	D	DNA	CDR3
TRBV6-5	-	TRBJ1-2	TRBD1	TGTGCCAGCAACGACAGGGGAATCAACTATGGCTACACCTTC	CASNDRGINYGYTF
TRBV4-1	-	TRBJ1-4	-	TGCGCCAGCAGCCAACGTACACAGAATGAAAAACTGTTTTTT	CASSQRTQNEKLFF
TRBV5-4	-	TRBJ2-1	-	TGTGCCAGCAGCGGAAGGGGCTCCCCGGGCCTACCGATCTACAATGAGCAGTTCTTC	CASSGRGSPGLPIYNEQFF
TRBV19	-	TRBJ1-4	TRBD1	TGTGCCAGTAGTCAGGGGGTTGGTGAAAAACTGTTTTTT	CASSQGVGEKLFF
TRBV19	-	TRBJ2-5	-	TGTGCCAGTAGTATGGGGTACAGTCAAGAGACCCAGTACTTC	CASSMGYSQETQYF
TRBV7-9	-	TRBJ2-1	TRBD1	TGTGCCAGCAGCGCGCTCGGGACAGGGACTCCCGATGAGCAGTTCTTC	CASSALGTGTPDEQFF
TRBV6-5	-	TRBJ2-1	-	TGTGCCAGCAAAAACCGGGGTCGACGGAACAATGAGCAGTTCTTC	CASKNRGRRNNEQFF
TRBV7-2	-	TRBJ2-7	-	TGTGCCAGCAGCTTACCCAGGGGCGAGCAGTACTTC	CASSLPRGEQYF
TRBV5-1	-	TRBJ2-5	-	TGCGCCAGCAGCGTTGCCGCCGGGGGCCTACAAGAGACCCAGTACTTC	CASSVAAGGLQETQYF
TRBV10-3	-	TRBJ2-7	TRBD2	TGTGCCATCAGTGAGTCGCCGCGGGGGGACTACGAGCAGTACTTC	CAISESPRGDYEQYF
TRBV29-1	-	TRBJ1-2	-	TGCAGCGTTGAAGATGAAAGTCGAGGCTATGGCTACACCTTC	CSVEDESRGYGYTF
TRBV28	-	TRBJ2-7	-	TGTGCCAAGACACTAGGGGACAACCGAGTTGACGAGCAGTACTTC	CAKTLGDNRVDEQYF
TRBV25-1	-	TRBJ1-2	-	TGTGCCAGCAGTGATTCCGGCCCGGATCGGTATGGCTACACCTTC	CASSDSGPDRYGYTF
TRBV21-1	-	TRBJ1-1	-	TGTGCCAGCACCCATCTCCCCCGAGGAGGCATTGAAGCTTTCTTT	CASTHLPRGGIEAFF
TRBV30	-	TRBJ1-1	-	TGTGCCTGGACGAACCGGGCCTGGGCCACTGAAGCTTTCTTT	CAWTNRAWATEAFF
TRBV7-3	-	TRBJ1-6	TRBD1	TGTGCCAGCAGCTTCCAGACAGGGACCCCCCTCCACTTT	CASSFQTGTPLHF
TRBV21-1	-	TRBJ2-7	-	TGTGCCAGCATCCAGGGGATCGAGCAGTACTTC	CASIQGIEQYF
TRBV10-2	-	TRBJ2-7	-	TGCGCCAGCAGTGTCGGAAGGTCCTACGAGCAGTACTTC	CASSVGRSYEQYF
TRBV12-5	-	TRBJ1-3	-	TGTGCTAGTGGTTTGGTACCCGGCAGGGCCTTTGGAAACACCATATATTTT	CASGLVPGRAFGNTIYF
TRBV11-2	-	TRBJ2-2	TRBD1	TGTGCCAGCAGCCGGACAGGAATAACCGGGGAGCTGTTTTTT	CASSRTGITGELFF
TRBV6-5	-	TRBJ1-1	-	TGTGCCAGCAGTTATTCGGGGGGAGCCTATGAAGCTTTCTTT	CASSYSGGAYEAFF
TRBV10-3	-	TRBJ2-7	-	TGTGCCATCGACGGAGGGACCGGCGAGCAGTACTTC	CAIDGGTGEQYF
TRBV7-6	-	TRBJ2-5	-	TGTGCCAGCAGCTTAGGGACTACCCAAGAGACCCAGTACTTC	CASSLGTTQETQYF
TRBV30	-	TRBJ2-7	-	TGTGCCTGGAGTGTGGGTCTCTACGAGCAGTACTTC	CAWSVGLYEQYF
TRBV11-3	-	TRBJ2-1	TRBD2	TGTGCCAGCAGCCGTGGACTAGCGATTCACAATGAGCAGTTCTTC	CASSRGLAIHNEQFF
TRBV5-3	-	TRBJ2-7	TRBD2	TGTGCCAGAGTCCGGACGACTAGCGGGGGTCCCTACGAGCAGTACTTC	CARVRTTSGGPYEQYF
TRBV5-1	-	TRBJ2-7	-	TGCGCCAGCAGCTTGACGGGGTTAAGCTCCTACGAGCAGTACTTC	CASSLTGLSSYEQYF
TRBV7-9	-	TRBJ2-7	-	TGTGCCAGCAGCCTCAGGGCGGGCGAGCAGTACTTC	CASSLRAGEQYF
TRBV30	-	TRBJ2-7	-	TGTGCCTGGAGCCGGGGGACGGGAAACTACGAGCAGTACTTC	CAWSRGTGNYEQYF
TRBV6-1	-	TRBJ1-5	-	TGTGCCAGCAATTTCGCCCGGTCAGGTCAGCCCCAGCATTTT	CASNFARSGQPQHF
TRBV9	-	TRBJ1-5	-	TGTGCCAGCAGTTCTCAGGGAGGTCAGCCCCAGCATTTT	CASSSQGGQPQHF
TRBV9	-	TRBJ2-7	TRBD2	TGTGCCAGCAGCTCATCCGGGACTACCGAGCAGTACTTC	CASSSSGTTEQYF
TRBV7-9	-	TRBJ2-3	-	TGTGCCAGCAGCCCCGGGGGTGCAGGGGTAACAGATACGCAGTATTTT	CASSPGGAGVTDTQYF
TRBV28	-	TRBJ2-6	-	TGTGCCACCTCCGGGGGCAGGGCCCACCTGGGACCCAGCGTCCTGACTTTC	CATSGGRAHLGPSVLTF
TRBV11-3	-	TRBJ1-3	-	TGTGCCAGCAGCTTAGATTTTACGTCTGGAAACACCATATATTTT	CASSLDFTSGNTIYF
TRBV10-3	-	TRBJ2-7	TRBD1	TGTGCCATCAGTGAGTCAGGGGGACAGGGAGACGAGCAGTACTTC	CAISESGGQGDEQYF
TRBV6-5	once	TRBJ1-1	-	TGTGCCAGCTACGTTGGGGGACAAGCTTTCTTT	CASYVGGQAFF
TRBV5-1	-	TRBJ2-3	-	TGCGCCAGCAGCTTGGTGGGTAGTCTCGCAGATACGCAGTATTTT	CASSLVGSLADTQYF
TRBV5-8	-	TRBJ2-6	-	TGTGCCAGCAGCTTGACCAACTCTGGGGCCAACGTCCTGACTTTC	CASSLTNSGANVLTF
TRBV30	-	TRBJ1-1	-	TGTGCCTTATTTTCCCGGGGGGCTTTCTTT	CALFSRGAFF
TRBV18	once	TRBJ1-1	TRBD1	TGTGCCAGCTCACCGGGACAGGGGGCGCAGAGTGAAGCTTTCTTT	CASSPGQGAQSEAFF
TRBV6-5	-	TRBJ2-5	-	TGTGCCAGCAGTTACTCTCCGGGACCCGTCCAAGAGACCCAGTACTTC	CASSYSPGPVQETQYF
TRBV11-2	-	TRBJ2-6	-	TGTGCCAGCAGCTCCGGGAGCTCTGGGGCCAACGTCCTGACTTTC	CASSSGSSGANVLTF
TRBV7-2	once	TRBJ2-7	TRBD1	TGTGCCAGCAGCTCCGACAGGGCCCACGAGCAGTACTTC	CASSSDRAHEQYF
TRBV29-1	-	TRBJ2-5	TRBD1	TGCAGCGTTCAGGGACAGATGCAAGAGACCCAGTACTTC	CSVQGQMQETQYF
TRBV5-1	once	TRBJ2-1	TRBD2	TGCGCCAGCAGCGATCCTAGCGGGCTGGGTGAGCAGTTCTTC	CASSDPSGLGEQFF
TRBV6-5	-	TRBJ2-5	-	TGTGCCAGCAGCTACGTGGGCGAGGTTGAGACCCAGTACTTC	CASSYVGEVETQYF